Listed below are T cell receptor beta chains from one sample, sequenced in a study of shared clonotypes between healthy human individuals. Assay used: immunoSEQ multiplex PCR; TCRdb lists only in-frame clones, some missing. The table lists under 2,000,000 clones, less than 95% of them singletons. Material for sequencing was naive CD8+ T cells sorted from blood. The receptors were sampled from a man between 18 and 35 years old in good health. The CDR3 runs from the conserved cysteine through the conserved F or W. The order of the fields is J gene, V gene, D gene, clone size, CDR3 protein, CDR3 DNA. A D gene is named only where the DNA matches it firmly. Size is stated for part of the rows, as once, few or many counts, or as a class when the clone is expanded.

j_gene: TRBJ2-6
v_gene: TRBV15
d_gene: .
abundance: .
CDR3aa: CATSSPGANVLTF
CDR3nt: TGTGCCACCAGCAGTCCCGGGGCCAACGTCCTGACTTTC

j_gene: TRBJ2-7
v_gene: TRBV19
d_gene: .
abundance: .
CDR3aa: CASSPAGLPYEQYF
CDR3nt: TGTGCCAGTAGTCCCGCGGGATTGCCCTACGAGCAGTACTTC

j_gene: TRBJ2-5
v_gene: TRBV2
d_gene: .
abundance: once
CDR3aa: CASKGAGQWGETQYF
CDR3nt: TGTGCCAGCAAGGGAGCGGGCCAGTGGGGAGAGACCCAGTACTTC

j_gene: TRBJ2-7
v_gene: TRBV11-2
d_gene: .
abundance: .
CDR3aa: CASSLGQFYEQYF
CDR3nt: TGTGCCAGCAGCCTAGGACAATTCTACGAGCAGTACTTC

j_gene: TRBJ1-5
v_gene: TRBV2
d_gene: .
abundance: .
CDR3aa: CASSEGVEADQPQHF
CDR3nt: TGTGCCAGCAGTGAAGGAGTCGAGGCGGATCAGCCCCAGCATTTT

j_gene: TRBJ2-7
v_gene: TRBV27
d_gene: .
abundance: .
CDR3aa: CASSLQGIGYEQYF
CDR3nt: TGTGCCAGCAGTTTACAGGGAATAGGATACGAGCAGTACTTC

j_gene: TRBJ1-2
v_gene: TRBV6-1
d_gene: TRBD1
abundance: .
CDR3aa: CASSERLDRGARGYTF
CDR3nt: TGTGCCAGCAGTGAAAGACTGGACAGGGGCGCGAGGGGCTACACCTTC

j_gene: TRBJ1-4
v_gene: TRBV9
d_gene: .
abundance: .
CDR3aa: CASSVRDNAGMANEKLFF
CDR3nt: TGTGCCAGCAGCGTTCGGGATAACGCAGGGATGGCTAATGAAAAACTGTTTTTT

j_gene: TRBJ1-2
v_gene: TRBV7-9
d_gene: .
abundance: .
CDR3aa: CASSLNLLYGYTF
CDR3nt: TGTGCCAGCAGCTTAAACCTCCTATATGGCTACACCTTC

j_gene: TRBJ2-3
v_gene: TRBV4-3
d_gene: TRBD2
abundance: .
CDR3aa: CASSLVTSGIADTQYF
CDR3nt: TGCGCCAGCAGCCTCGTGACTAGCGGGATAGCAGATACGCAGTATTTT

j_gene: TRBJ1-1
v_gene: TRBV6-5
d_gene: TRBD1
abundance: .
CDR3aa: CASSYDRGWDTEAFF
CDR3nt: TGTGCCAGCAGTTACGACAGGGGCTGGGACACTGAAGCTTTCTTT

j_gene: TRBJ2-7
v_gene: TRBV27
d_gene: TRBD2
abundance: .
CDR3aa: CASSLLAGEEEQYF
CDR3nt: TGTGCCAGCAGTTTACTAGCGGGGGAGGAGGAGCAGTACTTC

j_gene: TRBJ2-3
v_gene: TRBV7-8
d_gene: .
abundance: .
CDR3aa: CASSDRRADPTDTQYF
CDR3nt: TGTGCCAGCAGCGACCGCCGGGCCGACCCCACAGATACGCAGTATTTT

j_gene: TRBJ2-7
v_gene: TRBV7-9
d_gene: TRBD1
abundance: .
CDR3aa: CASSLTGDSYEQYF
CDR3nt: TGTGCCAGCAGCTTGACAGGGGACTCCTACGAGCAGTACTTC

j_gene: TRBJ1-3
v_gene: TRBV6-5
d_gene: TRBD1
abundance: .
CDR3aa: CASRRDRGSGNTIYF
CDR3nt: TGTGCCAGCAGGAGGGACAGGGGGTCTGGAAACACCATATATTTT

j_gene: TRBJ1-1
v_gene: TRBV9
d_gene: .
abundance: .
CDR3aa: CASNPPPDGGNTEAFF
CDR3nt: TGTGCCAGCAACCCTCCTCCGGACGGGGGGAACACTGAAGCTTTCTTT

j_gene: TRBJ1-6
v_gene: TRBV27
d_gene: .
abundance: .
CDR3aa: CASSLLYGGPRFNSPLHF
CDR3nt: TGTGCCAGCAGTTTACTTTACGGAGGGCCACGTTTTAATTCACCCCTCCACTTT

j_gene: TRBJ2-5
v_gene: TRBV7-9
d_gene: .
abundance: .
CDR3aa: CASSPPGGETQYF
CDR3nt: TGTGCCAGCAGCCCCCCCGGCGGAGAGACCCAGTACTTC

j_gene: TRBJ1-2
v_gene: TRBV4-1
d_gene: .
abundance: .
CDR3aa: CASSQDPGSEGGYTF
CDR3nt: TGCGCCAGCAGCCAAGATCCGGGCTCCGAGGGAGGCTACACCTTC

j_gene: TRBJ2-1
v_gene: TRBV7-9
d_gene: .
abundance: .
CDR3aa: CASSFGNGEQFF
CDR3nt: TGTGCCAGCAGCTTCGGTAACGGTGAGCAGTTCTTC

j_gene: TRBJ2-7
v_gene: TRBV28
d_gene: TRBD2
abundance: .
CDR3aa: CASSLGLASEQYF
CDR3nt: TGTGCCAGCAGTTTAGGACTAGCGAGCGAGCAGTACTTC

j_gene: TRBJ2-3
v_gene: TRBV9
d_gene: TRBD2
abundance: .
CDR3aa: CASSEWGLAGPDTQYF
CDR3nt: TGTGCCAGCAGCGAGTGGGGACTAGCGGGGCCAGATACGCAGTATTTT

j_gene: TRBJ2-5
v_gene: TRBV7-7
d_gene: TRBD1
abundance: .
CDR3aa: CASSSRTGGTGSMETQYF
CDR3nt: TGTGCTAGCAGCTCACGGACAGGGGGGACCGGGAGTATGGAGACCCAGTACTTC

j_gene: TRBJ1-4
v_gene: TRBV2
d_gene: .
abundance: .
CDR3aa: CASRHRASEKLFF
CDR3nt: TGTGCCAGCAGACACAGGGCTTCTGAAAAACTGTTTTTT

j_gene: TRBJ2-7
v_gene: TRBV27
d_gene: TRBD1
abundance: .
CDR3aa: CASSPPGQAYEQYF
CDR3nt: TGTGCCAGCAGTCCTCCGGGACAGGCCTACGAGCAGTACTTC

j_gene: TRBJ2-6
v_gene: TRBV7-6
d_gene: .
abundance: .
CDR3aa: CASSLAPGSGANVLTF
CDR3nt: TGTGCCAGCAGCTTAGCGCCCGGCTCTGGGGCCAACGTCCTGACTTTC

j_gene: TRBJ2-1
v_gene: TRBV2
d_gene: TRBD1
abundance: .
CDR3aa: CASSDRTGGMFF
CDR3nt: TGTGCCAGCAGCGACCGGACAGGGGGGATGTTCTTC

j_gene: TRBJ2-7
v_gene: TRBV4-3
d_gene: .
abundance: .
CDR3aa: CASSPFQGSSYEQYF
CDR3nt: TGCGCCAGCAGCCCATTCCAGGGGTCCTCCTACGAGCAGTACTTC

j_gene: TRBJ2-1
v_gene: TRBV5-4
d_gene: TRBD2
abundance: .
CDR3aa: CASSLTSGNNEQFF
CDR3nt: TGTGCCAGCAGCTTGACTAGCGGGAACAATGAGCAGTTCTTC

j_gene: TRBJ1-5
v_gene: TRBV7-9
d_gene: .
abundance: .
CDR3aa: CASSEGLFDDQPQHF
CDR3nt: TGTGCCAGCAGCGAGGGGCTTTTTGACGATCAGCCCCAGCATTTT

j_gene: TRBJ2-7
v_gene: TRBV5-6
d_gene: TRBD1
abundance: .
CDR3aa: CASSQGQGTYEQYF
CDR3nt: TGTGCCAGCAGCCAGGGACAGGGTACGTACGAGCAGTACTTC

j_gene: TRBJ2-2
v_gene: TRBV4-3
d_gene: .
abundance: .
CDR3aa: CASSQDPLSGELFF
CDR3nt: TGCGCCAGCAGCCAAGACCCCCTCTCAGGAGAGCTGTTTTTT

j_gene: TRBJ2-4
v_gene: TRBV21-1
d_gene: .
abundance: .
CDR3aa: CASTIPDREVIQYF
CDR3nt: TGTGCCAGCACCATACCGGACAGGGAAGTCATTCAGTACTTC

j_gene: TRBJ2-7
v_gene: TRBV4-1
d_gene: .
abundance: .
CDR3aa: CASSQEAKYEQYF
CDR3nt: TGCGCCAGCAGCCAAGAGGCCAAGTACGAGCAGTACTTC

j_gene: TRBJ1-1
v_gene: TRBV11-2
d_gene: .
abundance: .
CDR3aa: CASSWGQNTEAFF
CDR3nt: TGTGCCAGCAGCTGGGGACAAAACACTGAAGCTTTCTTT

j_gene: TRBJ2-1
v_gene: TRBV6-5
d_gene: .
abundance: .
CDR3aa: CASSPAGHEQFF
CDR3nt: TGTGCCAGCAGCCCGGCCGGCCATGAGCAGTTCTTC

j_gene: TRBJ2-7
v_gene: TRBV27
d_gene: .
abundance: once
CDR3aa: CASSFQGAYEQYF
CDR3nt: TGTGCCAGCAGTTTCCAGGGAGCCTACGAGCAGTACTTC